This is a list of T cell receptor beta chains from one sample in a study of shared clonotypes between healthy human individuals. Sequencing was performed with immunoSEQ multiplex PCR; in TCRdb, only in-frame clones are kept and a portion is missing. The sample carries under 1,100,000 clones, around three quarters recorded once. Sequencing used memory CD4+ T cells from PBMCs. These receptors were collected from a man between 18 and 35 years old in good health. Some clones in this sample may be carry-over from other donors' samples. Each CDR3 is given with its conserved first and last residue. The D gene is left open where the match is weak. Clone size is shown for a subset of rows, as once, few, many or a class of expanded clone.

j_call: TRBJ1-5; clone_size: once; cdr3_length: 15; d_call: -; v_call: TRBV2; cdr3_nt: TGTGCCAGCAGTCCCGGACAGTACTTCAATCAGCCCCAGCATTTT; cdr3_aa: CASSPGQYFNQPQHF
j_call: TRBJ2-6; clone_size: -; cdr3_length: 19; d_call: -; v_call: TRBV7-9; cdr3_nt: TGTGCCAGCAGCTTAGGACAGCGCCTAATAATCTCTGGGGCCAACGTCCTGACTTTC; cdr3_aa: CASSLGQRLIISGANVLTF
j_call: TRBJ2-1; clone_size: -; cdr3_length: 18; d_call: TRBD2; v_call: TRBV4-1; cdr3_nt: TGCGCCAGCAGCCATCTTGGTCTCAGCGGGAGGGTTAGCAATGAGCAGTTCTTC; cdr3_aa: CASSHLGLSGRVSNEQFF
j_call: TRBJ2-5; clone_size: -; cdr3_length: 11; d_call: -; v_call: TRBV7-9; cdr3_nt: TGTGCCAGCAGCTTAACGGGTGCCCAGTACTTC; cdr3_aa: CASSLTGAQYF
j_call: TRBJ2-5; clone_size: few; cdr3_length: 11; d_call: -; v_call: TRBV11-3; cdr3_nt: TGTGCCAGCAGCTTAGGGGGGGCCCAGTACTTC; cdr3_aa: CASSLGGAQYF
j_call: TRBJ2-4; clone_size: -; cdr3_length: 18; d_call: -; v_call: TRBV7-2; cdr3_nt: TGTGCCAGCAGCCCCCCAGCCTTTCTGGCAGCAAATAAAAACATTCAGTACTTC; cdr3_aa: CASSPPAFLAANKNIQYF
j_call: TRBJ2-1; clone_size: -; cdr3_length: 13; d_call: -; v_call: TRBV28; cdr3_nt: TGTGCCAGCAATACGGGGTGGTTGGCCTTGCAGTTCTTC; cdr3_aa: CASNTGWLALQFF
j_call: TRBJ2-2; clone_size: -; cdr3_length: 14; d_call: -; v_call: TRBV11-2; cdr3_nt: TGTGCCAGCAGCTTAGGAGGGTACACCGGGGAGCTGTTTTTT; cdr3_aa: CASSLGGYTGELFF
j_call: TRBJ2-1; clone_size: -; cdr3_length: 16; d_call: TRBD2; v_call: TRBV5-6; cdr3_nt: TGTGCCAGCAGCTTGACTAGCGAGAGCTCCTACAATGAGCAGTTCTTC; cdr3_aa: CASSLTSESSYNEQFF
j_call: TRBJ2-7; clone_size: -; cdr3_length: 13; d_call: TRBD1; v_call: TRBV5-8; cdr3_nt: TGTGCCAGCAGCCGCCGGGACAGGGGCGGGGAGTACTTC; cdr3_aa: CASSRRDRGGEYF
j_call: TRBJ1-2; clone_size: -; cdr3_length: 14; d_call: -; v_call: TRBV29-1; cdr3_nt: TGCAGCGTTAATAGTGGGGTCACTCGCTATGGCTACACCTTC; cdr3_aa: CSVNSGVTRYGYTF
j_call: TRBJ2-1; clone_size: -; cdr3_length: 16; d_call: TRBD1; v_call: TRBV19; cdr3_nt: TGTGCCAGTAGTGGAGACAGGGAAAGGTCCTACAATGAGCAGTTCTTC; cdr3_aa: CASSGDRERSYNEQFF
j_call: TRBJ1-1; clone_size: -; cdr3_length: 14; d_call: -; v_call: TRBV27; cdr3_nt: TGTGCCAGCAGACTTGACAGCGAAAACACTGAAGCTTTCTTT; cdr3_aa: CASRLDSENTEAFF
j_call: TRBJ1-5; clone_size: -; cdr3_length: 13; d_call: -; v_call: TRBV6-5; cdr3_nt: TGTGCCAGCAGTTACGGACCCCATCAGCCCCAGCATTTT; cdr3_aa: CASSYGPHQPQHF
j_call: TRBJ2-7; clone_size: -; cdr3_length: 15; d_call: TRBD2; v_call: TRBV28; cdr3_nt: TGTGCCAGCAGTGACCCGGGAGGTAAGGGCCACGAGCAGTACTTC; cdr3_aa: CASSDPGGKGHEQYF
j_call: TRBJ2-7; clone_size: few; cdr3_length: 16; d_call: TRBD1; v_call: TRBV2; cdr3_nt: TGTGCCAGCAGCGCGGACAGGGGCCGAAGCTCCTACGAGCAGTACTTC; cdr3_aa: CASSADRGRSSYEQYF
j_call: TRBJ2-7; clone_size: few; cdr3_length: 15; d_call: TRBD1; v_call: TRBV28; cdr3_nt: TGTGCCAGCGGACTTCCCGGACAGGGGGCACACGAGCAGTACTTC; cdr3_aa: CASGLPGQGAHEQYF
j_call: TRBJ2-1; clone_size: -; cdr3_length: 14; d_call: -; v_call: TRBV5-1; cdr3_nt: TGCGCCAGCAGTGAGATGGTGGTGTACAATGAGCAGTTCTTC; cdr3_aa: CASSEMVVYNEQFF
j_call: TRBJ2-3; clone_size: -; cdr3_length: 15; d_call: -; v_call: TRBV6-1; cdr3_nt: TGTGCCAGCAGTGAAGCGCTTAGACCCACAGATACGCAGTATTTT; cdr3_aa: CASSEALRPTDTQYF
j_call: TRBJ2-1; clone_size: -; cdr3_length: 12; d_call: -; v_call: TRBV2; cdr3_nt: TGTGCCAGCAGGCTAGACAGCAATGAGCAGTTCTTC; cdr3_aa: CASRLDSNEQFF
j_call: TRBJ2-2; clone_size: -; cdr3_length: 14; d_call: TRBD1; v_call: TRBV5-4; cdr3_nt: TGTGCCAGCAGCCTAAACAGGGGAACCGGGGAGCTGTTTTTT; cdr3_aa: CASSLNRGTGELFF
j_call: TRBJ2-3; clone_size: -; cdr3_length: 17; d_call: -; v_call: TRBV5-1; cdr3_nt: TGCGCCAGCAGCCCAAACATACCAAGAGCCACCACAGATACGCAGTATTTT; cdr3_aa: CASSPNIPRATTDTQYF
j_call: TRBJ1-3; clone_size: -; cdr3_length: 16; d_call: TRBD1; v_call: TRBV5-1; cdr3_nt: TGCGCCAGCAGCCGGACAGGGTTGAGCTCTGGAAACACCATATATTTT; cdr3_aa: CASSRTGLSSGNTIYF
j_call: TRBJ1-1; clone_size: few; cdr3_length: 14; d_call: -; v_call: TRBV4-2; cdr3_nt: TGTGCCAGCAGCCAGGACCAAGGGCAAACTGAAGCTTTCTTT; cdr3_aa: CASSQDQGQTEAFF
j_call: TRBJ1-2; clone_size: -; cdr3_length: 12; d_call: -; v_call: TRBV28; cdr3_nt: TGTGCCAGCAGTTTGGCTTTCTATGGCTACACCTTC; cdr3_aa: CASSLAFYGYTF
j_call: TRBJ2-4; clone_size: -; cdr3_length: 12; d_call: -; v_call: TRBV28; cdr3_nt: TGTGCCAGCACAGGGGTGGCAAACATTCAGTACTTC; cdr3_aa: CASTGVANIQYF
j_call: TRBJ2-3; clone_size: -; cdr3_length: 16; d_call: TRBD1; v_call: TRBV18; cdr3_nt: TGTGCCAGCTCACCGGGACAGGGTTCTAGCACAGATACGCAGTATTTT; cdr3_aa: CASSPGQGSSTDTQYF
j_call: TRBJ1-5; clone_size: -; cdr3_length: 13; d_call: -; v_call: TRBV7-2; cdr3_nt: TGTGCCAGCAGCCCTCACGGCAATCAGCCCCAGCATTTT; cdr3_aa: CASSPHGNQPQHF